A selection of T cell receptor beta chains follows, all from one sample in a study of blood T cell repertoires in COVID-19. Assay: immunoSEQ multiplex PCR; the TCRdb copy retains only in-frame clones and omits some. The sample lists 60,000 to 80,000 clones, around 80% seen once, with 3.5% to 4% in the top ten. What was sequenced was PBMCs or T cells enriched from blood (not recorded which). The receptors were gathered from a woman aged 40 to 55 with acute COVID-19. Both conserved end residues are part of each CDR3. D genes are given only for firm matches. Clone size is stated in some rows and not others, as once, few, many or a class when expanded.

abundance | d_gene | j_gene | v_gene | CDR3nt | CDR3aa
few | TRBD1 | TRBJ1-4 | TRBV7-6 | TGTGCCAGCAGCCGTAACAGGGGACGGAATGAAAAACTGTTTTTT | CASSRNRGRNEKLFF
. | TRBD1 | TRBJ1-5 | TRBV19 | TGTGCCAGTAGGGGGGGACAGGGCGGCAATCAGCCCCAGCATTTT | CASRGGQGGNQPQHF
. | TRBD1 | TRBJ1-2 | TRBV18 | TGTGCCAGCTCACCTGATGGGACAGGCTCATCGGGCTACACCTTC | CASSPDGTGSSGYTF
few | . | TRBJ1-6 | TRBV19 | TGTGCCAGTAGTATCGGACAGACGAATTCACCCCTCCACTTT | CASSIGQTNSPLHF
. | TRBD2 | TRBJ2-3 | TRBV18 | TGTGCCAGCTCACCAAGGACTAGCGGGGGGGCCAACACAGATACGCAGTATTTT | CASSPRTSGGANTDTQYF
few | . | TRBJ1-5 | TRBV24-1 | TGTGCCACCAGCCCGAACCAGGGTTTCCAGCCCCAGCATTTT | CATSPNQGFQPQHF
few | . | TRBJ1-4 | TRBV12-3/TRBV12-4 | TGTGCCAGCAGGCAGGGCGGTAATGAAAAACTGTTTTTT | CASRQGGNEKLFF
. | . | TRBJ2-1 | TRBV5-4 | TGTGCCAGCAGACGGACTTGGGGGGACAATGAGCAGTTCTTC | CASRRTWGDNEQFF
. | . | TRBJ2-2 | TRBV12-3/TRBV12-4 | TGTGCCAGCAGTCAGGACAGCGGGGAGCTGTTTTTT | CASSQDSGELFF
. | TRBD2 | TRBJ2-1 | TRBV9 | TGTGCCAGCACCGTGTTAGCGGGAGGGTTCGATGAGCAGTTCTTC | CASTVLAGGFDEQFF
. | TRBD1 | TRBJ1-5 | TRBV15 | TGTGCCACCAGCAGAGACCGGGACAGGGTGGGTGTTCAGCCCCAGCATTTT | CATSRDRDRVGVQPQHF
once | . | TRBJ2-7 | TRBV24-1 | TGTGCCACCAGTCAAACAGGCAGGGACTCCTACGAGCAGTACTTC | CATSQTGRDSYEQYF
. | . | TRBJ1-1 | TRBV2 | TGTGAAGACCGGGAGGACACTGAAGCTTTCTTT | CEDREDTEAFF
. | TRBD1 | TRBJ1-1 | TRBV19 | TGTGCCAGTAGGCTACAGGGGGGCACTGAAGCTTTCTTT | CASRLQGGTEAFF
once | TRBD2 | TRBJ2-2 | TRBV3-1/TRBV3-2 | TGTGCCAGCAGCTATCTCCGGGGGGGGTCGAACACCGGGGAGCTGTTTTTT | CASSYLRGGSNTGELFF
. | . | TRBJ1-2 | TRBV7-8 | TGTGCCAGCAGCTTATCCCAGGCAAATGGCTACACCTTC | CASSLSQANGYTF
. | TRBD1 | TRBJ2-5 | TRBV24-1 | TGTGCCACCAGTGATTTGCGGGACAGCGAAGGAGAGACCCAGTACTTC | CATSDLRDSEGETQYF
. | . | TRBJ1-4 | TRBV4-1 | TGCGCCAGCAGCCAAGTCCCGGCAGGCTTAAATGAAAAACTGTTTTTT | CASSQVPAGLNEKLFF
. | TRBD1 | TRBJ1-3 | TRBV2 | TGTGCCAGCAGTGTGGGACAGGGAACTGGAAACACCATATATTTT | CASSVGQGTGNTIYF
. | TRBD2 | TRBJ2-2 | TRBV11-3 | TGTGCCAGCAGCACGGGACTAGCGGGACTAGACGCTGGGGAGCTGTTTTTT | CASSTGLAGLDAGELFF
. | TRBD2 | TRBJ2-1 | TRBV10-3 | TGTGCCATCAGTCCCGGGGGGGTTGAGCAGTTCTTC | CAISPGGVEQFF
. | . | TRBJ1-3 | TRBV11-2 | TGTGCCAGCAGCCCCCGGTGGGGAAACACCATATATTTT | CASSPRWGNTIYF
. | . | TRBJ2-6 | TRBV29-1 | TGCAGCGTTGGACAGGTCCTCTCTGGGGCCAACGTCCTGACTTTC | CSVGQVLSGANVLTF
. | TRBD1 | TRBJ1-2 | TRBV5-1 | TGCGCCAGCAGCGTTGATTCCGGGACAGGGAAAGGCTACACCTTC | CASSVDSGTGKGYTF
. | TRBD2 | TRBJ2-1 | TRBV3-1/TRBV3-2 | TGTGCCAGCAGCCCTACCCCTGTCGGGGGGGCGTACAATGAGCAGTTCTTC | CASSPTPVGGAYNEQFF
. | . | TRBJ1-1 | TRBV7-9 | TGTGCCACACGCGGGGAAATGAACACTGAAGCTTTCTTT | CATRGEMNTEAFF
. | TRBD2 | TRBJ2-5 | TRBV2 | TGTGCCAGCAGGCCTGCCAGGACTAGCTATCAAGAGACCCAGTACTTC | CASRPARTSYQETQYF
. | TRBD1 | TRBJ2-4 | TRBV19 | TGTGCCAGTAGTCCCGAGCGAGACAGGGGGAGAGTCACCAAAAACATTCAGTACTTC | CASSPERDRGRVTKNIQYF
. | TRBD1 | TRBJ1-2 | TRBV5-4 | TGTGCCAGCAGCTTGGGAGGCACAGGGGGCTCTGGCTACACCTTC | CASSLGGTGGSGYTF
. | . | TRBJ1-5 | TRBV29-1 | TGCAGCGCCGCATTAGGTCTAGGTCAGCCCCAGCATTTT | CSAALGLGQPQHF
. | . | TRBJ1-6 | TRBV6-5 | TGTGCCAGCAGTTCGTCCAATTCACCCCTCCACTTT | CASSSSNSPLHF
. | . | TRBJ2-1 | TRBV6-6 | TGTGCCAGCAGTTACCAGGGTAAGGTCAATGAGCAGTTCTTC | CASSYQGKVNEQFF
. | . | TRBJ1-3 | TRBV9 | TGTGCCAGCAGCCTCGGATTAGGGGCGACAGGAAACACCATATATTTT | CASSLGLGATGNTIYF
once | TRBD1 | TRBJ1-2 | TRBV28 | TGTGCCAGCAGTTTAGGGGACAGGGGATGGAGAGGCTACACCTTC | CASSLGDRGWRGYTF
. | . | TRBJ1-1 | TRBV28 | TGTGCCAGCAGTCGGTCAATTGAAGCTTTCTTT | CASSRSIEAFF
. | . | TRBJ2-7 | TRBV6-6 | TGTGCCAGCAGTTACTCGGACACCTACGAGCAGTACTTC | CASSYSDTYEQYF
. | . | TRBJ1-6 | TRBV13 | TGTGCCAGCAGCCCGCAGGCTGGCAGGAACTCACCCCTCCACTTT | CASSPQAGRNSPLHF
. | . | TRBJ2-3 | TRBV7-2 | TGTGCCAGCAGCTTAAATCTACTTAACACAGATACGCAGTATTTT | CASSLNLLNTDTQYF
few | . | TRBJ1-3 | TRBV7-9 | TGTGCCAGCAGCCTATCCCCCCGGGGGACCCGTGGAAACACCATATATTTT | CASSLSPRGTRGNTIYF
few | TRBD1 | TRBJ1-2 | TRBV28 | TGTGCCACCAGGACAGGGGGGAACTATGGCTACACCTTC | CATRTGGNYGYTF
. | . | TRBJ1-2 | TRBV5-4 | TGTGCCAGCAGCAAATGGAGGACAGCCTTTTTTGGCTACACCTTC | CASSKWRTAFFGYTF
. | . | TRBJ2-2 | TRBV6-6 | TGTGCCAGCAGTTACTCTCCAGGGAACACCGGGGAGCTGTTTTTT | CASSYSPGNTGELFF
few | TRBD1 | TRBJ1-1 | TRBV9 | TGTGCCAGCAGCGCCCTCAGGGGGGTGACAGGGAACACTGAAGCTTTCTTT | CASSALRGVTGNTEAFF
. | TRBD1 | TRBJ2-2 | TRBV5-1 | TGCGCCAGCAGCTTGGCGCAGGGGGCTTACAACACCGGGGAGCTGTTTTTT | CASSLAQGAYNTGELFF
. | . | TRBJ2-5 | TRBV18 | TGTGCCAGCTCACCGAACGGTCAAGAGACCCAGTACTTC | CASSPNGQETQYF
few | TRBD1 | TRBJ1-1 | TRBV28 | TGTGCCAGCAGCCTCCTGGACAGGTTTGAAGCTTTCTTT | CASSLLDRFEAFF
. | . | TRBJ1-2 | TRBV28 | TGTGCCAGCAGCTCGGGGGGTGGAAGCTACACCTTC | CASSSGGGSYTF
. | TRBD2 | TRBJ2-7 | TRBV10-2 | TGCGCCAGCAGTGAAGTGAGCGGGGCTACCTACGAGCAGTACTTC | CASSEVSGATYEQYF
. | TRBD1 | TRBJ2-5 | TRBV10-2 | TGCGCCAGCGATCTACAGGGGTCAGGTCGAGAGACCCAGTACTTC | CASDLQGSGRETQYF
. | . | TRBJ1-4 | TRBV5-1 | TGCGCCAGCAGCTTCGGGGGGGCAACTAATGAAAAACTGTTTTTT | CASSFGGATNEKLFF
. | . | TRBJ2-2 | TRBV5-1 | TGCGCCAGCAGCTTGTGGGGGGATCACACCGGGGAGCTGTTTTTT | CASSLWGDHTGELFF
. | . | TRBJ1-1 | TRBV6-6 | TGTGCCAGCAGTTACTCCCGACTTGCGGGGTCTGAAGCTTTCTTT | CASSYSRLAGSEAFF